This note documents a single T cell receptor (beta chain) sequence. The data were obtained in a study of blood T cell repertoires in COVID-19. The study recruited people aged roughly 18 to 95 years across 24 US areas. Allocation to cohorts depended on clinical history reported by the participants. The table came from immunoSEQ multiplex PCR; TCRdb's copy has only in-frame clones and leaves some out. The repertoire holds 350,000 to 550,000 clones, with around 87% as singletons. Germline lookup yields CDR1 LGHDT and CDR2 YNNKEL (reference sequence). The CDR3 contains 14 residues. Trimming pared 0 bases from V and 6 bases from J, leaving 11 bases between.

The specimen sequenced was PBMCs or T cells enriched from blood (not recorded which). The clonotype comes from a man aged 30-40 years who had recovered from COVID-19. The chain uses TRBV3-1 (or the pseudogene TRBV3-2) and TRBJ1-1; no firm D call. The CDR3 nucleotides read TGTGCCAGCAGCCAAGATTGGCCAAGCGCTGAAGCTTTCTTT. Encoded protein: CASSQDWPSAEAFF.